The table lists the clone carrying this TCR beta chain with a few counts. These data belong to a study of blood T cell repertoires in COVID-19. About the research overall: COVID-19 samples collected from the United States, Italy and Spain covered acute and convalescent phases. From T cells, B-cell-depleted T cells, or PBMCs came the material, which was cDNA or gDNA.

Original processing methods: By means of reference gene primer amplification, nucleated cell counts were estimated. The assay was immunoSEQ multiplex PCR, and TCRdb's table has in-frame clones only and misses some. V and J calls and clone size are as listed in that table; D and trimming were resolved from the DNA. The sample records roughly 68,000 clones, approximately 78% being singletons. V lost 7 bases, J lost 4 bases, and 19 bases lay in between. CDR3 size: 15 residues. The germline gives CDR1 MDHEN, CDR2 SYDVKM. The sequence was collected from a human donor in a cohort sampled during active COVID-19. This rearrangement joins TRBV28 to TRBJ1-2; TRBD1 might be the D (5 bases). Sequencing was done on a sample of peripheral blood. The CDR3 loop reads CASTEGGGVLYGYTF. CDR3 nucleotides: TGTGCCAGCACGGAGGGCGGGGGGGTCCTCTATGGCTACACCTTC.